The rows below give T cell receptor beta chains drawn from one sample of a study of cytomegalovirus exposure and HLA in healthy donors. TCRdb's table, derived via immunoSEQ multiplex PCR, lists solely in-frame clones and lacks some. The data contain approximately 170,000 clones, 80% to 90% of them singletons. The sample taken for sequencing was PBMCs. The receptors here all came from a woman between 18 and 29 years old in good health and CMV-seronegative. The conserved cysteine and the conserved F or W are not part of the CDR3 here. Size is stated for part of the rows, as once, few or many counts, or as a class when the clone is expanded.

abundance	v_gene	CDR3aa
.	TRBV7-9	ASSRTPTGVKRGTEAF
.	TRBV5-1	ASSLINTSGSSHEQY
.	TRBV7-9	ASSYPWTEFNEQF
.	TRBV11-3	ASSFNSVTNTEAF
few	TRBV18	ASSSGGVTNEKLF
.	TRBV5-1	ASSLINTSGSSHEQY
.	TRBV27	ASSLFAGDSTGELF
.	TRBV30	AWSVRGTRPYEQY
once	TRBV29-1	SVEDMAALGTDTQY
.	TRBV11-2	ASSLAGEGDLGDGYT
.	TRBV5-1	ASSSEVGSGANVLT
.	TRBV7-2	ASSRNLGGETQY
.	TRBV27	ASTPVGLAGGTGELF
.	TRBV6-4	ASSVLAGNEQF
.	TRBV28	ASSLYRQGQNTGELF
.	TRBV7-6	ASSQTGYNEKLF
.	TRBV7-3	ASSLFRGPNTEAF
.	TRBV27	ASSLSLAAQETQY
.	TRBV5-1	ASSLVTAGANVLT
.	TRBV7-9	ASSSPGHLNTEAF
.	TRBV4-2	ASSQNERESRAF
.	TRBV5-1	ASSRGLGQTYEQY